These 4 T cell receptor beta chains originate from one sample sequenced in a study of blood T cell repertoires in COVID-19. TCRdb keeps only in-frame clones here, not all; method: immunoSEQ multiplex PCR. The top ten clones hold more than 13% of a sample with more than 45,000 clones, just under 85% of them seen once. Sequencing was carried out using peripheral blood. All receptors derive from a human donor in a cohort sampled during active COVID-19.

In this sample, this clone turned up once. CDR3 protein: CASSAPGQHIYNEQFF. CDR3 DNA: TGTGCCAGCAGCGCTCCTGGGCAGCACATCTACAATGAGCAGTTCTTC. This rearrangement joins TRBV9 to TRBJ2-1; D is uncertain. V lost 3 bases, J lost 3 bases, and 16 bases lay in between. This CDR3 spans 16 amino acids. Per germline, CDR1 SGDLS and CDR2 YYNGEE.

This rearrangement joins TRBV5-1 to TRBJ2-6, with D possibly TRBD2 on 6 matching bases. Germline V lookup: CDR1 SGHRS, CDR2 YFSETQ. V gave up 6 bases and J gave up 0 bases, with 16 bases separating them. This CDR3 spans 17 amino acids. CDR3 in amino acids: CASTHLVRGSGANVLTF. Written as DNA, the CDR3 is TGCGCCAGCACCCACCTGGTGCGGGGCTCTGGGGCCAACGTCCTGACTTTC.

The gene calls are TRBV6-5 and TRBJ1-2; unclear D gene. The V gene lost 10 bases and the J gene lost 3 bases, with 15 bases spanning the gap. Germline values: CDR1 MNHEY, CDR2 SVGAGI. The CDR3 spans 13 residues. CDR3 loop: CATQLGGYYGYTF. Written as DNA, the CDR3 is TGTGCCACCCAACTTGGAGGGTACTATGGCTACACCTTC.

The chain recombines TRBV19 with TRBJ2-6, with D uncertain. The CDR3 has 16 residues. The V gene's germline CDR1 is LNHDA and CDR2 SQIVND (reference sequence). V was clipped by 1 base and J by 2 bases, with 9 bases between them. Written as DNA, the CDR3 is TGTGCCAGTAGTATAGGGAGCCGGGCTGGGGCCAACGTCCTGACTTTC. Protein product: CASSIGSRAGANVLTF.